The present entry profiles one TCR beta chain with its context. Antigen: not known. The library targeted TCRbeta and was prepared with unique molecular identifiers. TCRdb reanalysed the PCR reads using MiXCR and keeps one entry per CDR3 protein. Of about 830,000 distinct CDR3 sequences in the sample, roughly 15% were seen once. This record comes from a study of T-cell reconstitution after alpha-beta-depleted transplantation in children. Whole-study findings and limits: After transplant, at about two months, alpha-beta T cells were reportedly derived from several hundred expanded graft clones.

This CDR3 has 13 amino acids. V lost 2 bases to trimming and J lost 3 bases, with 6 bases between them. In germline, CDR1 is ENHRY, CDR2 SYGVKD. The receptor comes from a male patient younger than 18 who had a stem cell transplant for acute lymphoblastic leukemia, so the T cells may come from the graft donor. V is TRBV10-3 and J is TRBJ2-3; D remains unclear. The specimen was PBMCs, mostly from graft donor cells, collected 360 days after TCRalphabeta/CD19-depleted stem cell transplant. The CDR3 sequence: CAISERSTDTQYF. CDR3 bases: TGTGCCATCAGTGAGCGTAGTACAGATACGCAGTATTTT.